These 7 T cell receptor beta chains came from one sample sequenced in a study of blood T cell repertoires in COVID-19. Method: immunoSEQ multiplex PCR; TCRdb's copy keeps in-frame clones and lacks some. There are 51,000 or so clones in the sample; about 90% occur only once, and about an eighth lies in the top ten. The sequencing input was peripheral blood. These receptors came from an elderly man with acute or convalescent COVID-19.

The chain is built from TRBV29-1 and TRBJ1-2; a possible D gene is TRBD1 (5 bases). Germline V gene sequence: CDR1 SQVTM, CDR2 ANQGSEA. V lost 4 bases to trimming and J lost 3 bases, with 12 bases between them. This CDR3 spans 13 amino acids. CDR3 coding DNA: TGCAGCGTTGTTGGGGGGTTGGACTATGGCTACACCTTC. The encoded protein is CSVVGGLDYGYTF.

The genes are TRBV19 and TRBJ2-3; 13 nucleotides agree with TRBD2. CDR1 and CDR2 (germline): LNHDA, SQIVND (reference sequence). V gave up 5 bases and J gave up 3 bases; unmatched junction bases: 8. This CDR3 has 17 residues. The CDR3 region has the DNA TGTGCCAGTAGTCTCTTCCTGGGACTAGCGGGGACAGATACGCAGTATTTT. Residues: CASSLFLGLAGTDTQYF.

V gene TRBV10-1 combines with J gene TRBJ1-1; D is unresolved. Germline lookup yields CDR1 WNHNN and CDR2 SYGVQD (reference sequence). The CDR3 totals 13 residues. The ends were cut back, 5 bases at V and 3 bases at J, with 10 bases in the middle. The CDR3 loop is CASSLQPDTEAFF. Here the CDR3 DNA reads TGCGCCAGCAGTTTACAGCCGGACACTGAAGCTTTCTTT.

The chain recombines TRBV2 with TRBJ1-1, with 7 bases matching TRBD1. In germline, CDR1 is SNHLY, CDR2 FYNNEI. The CDR3 extends over 14 amino acids. The trim removed 6 bases at V and 6 bases at J, leaving 10 bases unmatched. CDR3 DNA: TGTGCCAGCAGCAAACAGGGGACCCACGCTGAAGCTTTCTTT. Encoded protein: CASSKQGTHAEAFF.

The chain couples TRBV9 to TRBJ1-2; TRBD1 aligns across 9 bases. The trim removed 4 bases at V and 5 bases at J, leaving 9 bases unmatched. Germline-derived CDR1 and CDR2 are SGDLS and YYNGEE. The CDR3 runs to 15 residues. CDR3: CASSPTPGTGYGYTF. The CDR3 DNA sequence: TGTGCCAGCAGCCCGACTCCCGGGACAGGGTATGGCTACACCTTC.

This chain links TRBV18 with TRBJ1-1; the D is unclear. Between the trimmed V and J ends, which lost 2 bases and 0 bases, there was a span of 7 bases. This CDR3 spans 14 amino acids. The germline CDR1 and CDR2 sequences are KGHSH and LQKENI. CDR3 residues: CASSPNGMNTEAFF. CDR3 in DNA: TGTGCCAGCTCACCAAACGGGATGAACACTGAAGCTTTCTTT.

The chain recombines TRBV5-1 with TRBJ2-1, with D possibly matching TRBD2 (5 bases). Trimming removed 2 bases from V and 8 bases from J, with 8 bases in between. The germline gives CDR1 SGHRS, CDR2 YFSETQ. The CDR3 spans 12 residues. CDR3 sequence reads: CASSFTGYEQFF. The DNA of the CDR3 is TGCGCCAGCAGCTTCACGGGGTATGAGCAGTTCTTC.